By frequency in the sample, the clone carrying this T cell receptor beta chain is large. This CDR3 is 17 amino acids long. Germline V gene lookup returns CDR1 DFQATT and CDR2 SNEGSKA (reference sequence). V was clipped by 5 bases and J by 3 bases, with 23 bases between them. Time point indicated: sample taken at primary tumor resection. In TCRdb, the 5' RACE reads were re-called with MiXCR into one record per CDR3 protein. The data contain around 1,000 distinct CDR3 sequences, less than 35% of them singletons. The data were taken from a study of spatial heterogeneity in lung cancer. Looking at the study overall: There were, on average, more than nine raw-read appearances for each unique TCR and UMI combination.

The TCR was taken from a male donor with early-stage non-small cell lung cancer. This sequence joins TRBV20-1 and TRBJ2-1, with D tentatively TRBD1 (6 bases). The input for sequencing was normal lung tissue next to the tumor, taken at surgery. The CDR3 sequence is CSASGVVRVGDYNEQFF. In DNA form, the CDR3 reads TGCAGTGCTTCAGGGGTGGTGCGGGTCGGGGACTACAATGAGCAGTTCTTC.